The table lists the clone carrying this TCR beta chain with many counts. As yet, its antigen is unknown. In the ophthalmopathy cohort, Clinical Activity Score was at least 3, NOSPECS grade at least 4, and duration under 3 months. Criteria for exclusion of patients were uncontrolled infection, other autoimmune disease, pregnancy or lactation. Amplified TCR beta CDR3 regions derived from RNA transcripts. The HTBI primer set was used in a first-round RT-PCR of the TCR CDR3. In TCRdb, the multiplex PCR reads were re-called with MiXCR into one record per CDR3 protein. The data hold 200,000 to 250,000 distinct CDR3 sequences, with approximately 25% observed a single time. The CDR3 runs to 17 residues. Per the germline V gene, CDR1 is DFQATT and CDR2 is SNEGSKA (reference sequence). V trimming: 5 bases; J trimming: 1 base; junction bases outside the gene matches: 13. This record belongs to a study of T cells in Graves' hyperthyroidism and ophthalmopathy. Study overall: Staff took peripheral blood when the initial diagnosis was made, before any treatment began.

General study points: In blood, most of the thyroid clonotypes expanded above 0.001 were also present.

The rearrangement links TRBV20-1 to TRBJ2-5, with 10 bases that match TRBD1. The source of this sequence is a middle-aged woman with Graves' ophthalmopathy. The material sequenced was blood. The CDR3 sequence: CSAPADPGQGLQETQYF. The CDR3 DNA sequence: TGCAGTGCTCCCGCGGATCCGGGACAGGGGCTCCAAGAGACCCAGTACTTC.